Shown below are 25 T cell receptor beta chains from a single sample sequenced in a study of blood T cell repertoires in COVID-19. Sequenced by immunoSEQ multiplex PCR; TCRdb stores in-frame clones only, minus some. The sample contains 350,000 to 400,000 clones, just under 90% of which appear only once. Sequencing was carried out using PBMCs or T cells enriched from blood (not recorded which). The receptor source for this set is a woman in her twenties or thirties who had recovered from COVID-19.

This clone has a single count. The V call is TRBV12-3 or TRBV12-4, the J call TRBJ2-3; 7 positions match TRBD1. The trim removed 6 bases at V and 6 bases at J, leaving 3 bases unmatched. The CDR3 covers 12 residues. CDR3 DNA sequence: TGTGCCAGCAGCGAGACAGGGGATACGCAGTATTTT. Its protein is CASSETGDTQYF.

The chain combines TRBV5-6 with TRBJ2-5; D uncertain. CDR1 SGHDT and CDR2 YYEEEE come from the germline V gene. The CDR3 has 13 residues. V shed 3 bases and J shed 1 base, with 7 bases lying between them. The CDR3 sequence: CASSSQLQETQYF. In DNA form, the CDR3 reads TGTGCCAGCAGCTCGCAACTCCAAGAGACCCAGTACTTC. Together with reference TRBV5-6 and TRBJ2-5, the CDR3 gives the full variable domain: DAGVTQSPTHLIKTRGQQVTLRCSPKSGHDTVSWYQQALGQGPQFIFQYYEEEERQRGNFPDRFSGHQFPNYSSELNVNALLLGDSALYLCASSSQLQETQYFGPGTRLLVL.

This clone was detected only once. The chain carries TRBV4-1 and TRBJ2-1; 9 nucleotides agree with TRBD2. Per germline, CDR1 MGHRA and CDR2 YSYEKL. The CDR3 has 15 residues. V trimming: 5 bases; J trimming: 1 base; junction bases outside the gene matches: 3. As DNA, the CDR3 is TGCGCCAGCAGCAGACTAGCGGAGTCCTACAATGAGCAGTTCTTC. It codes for CASSRLAESYNEQFF.

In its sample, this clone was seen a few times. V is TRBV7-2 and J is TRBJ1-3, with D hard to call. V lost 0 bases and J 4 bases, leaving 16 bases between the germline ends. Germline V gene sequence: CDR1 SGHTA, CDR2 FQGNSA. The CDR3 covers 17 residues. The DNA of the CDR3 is TGTGCCAGCAGCTTAGCTTTCGAGGGTTGGCAAGGAAACACCATATATTTT. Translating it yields CASSLAFEGWQGNTIYF.

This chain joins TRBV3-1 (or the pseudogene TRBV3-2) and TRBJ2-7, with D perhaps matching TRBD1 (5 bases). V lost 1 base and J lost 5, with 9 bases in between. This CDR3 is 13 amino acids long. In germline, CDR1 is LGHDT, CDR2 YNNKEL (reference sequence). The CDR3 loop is CASSQGRADEQYF. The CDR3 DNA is TGTGCCAGCAGCCAAGGCAGGGCGGACGAGCAGTACTTC.

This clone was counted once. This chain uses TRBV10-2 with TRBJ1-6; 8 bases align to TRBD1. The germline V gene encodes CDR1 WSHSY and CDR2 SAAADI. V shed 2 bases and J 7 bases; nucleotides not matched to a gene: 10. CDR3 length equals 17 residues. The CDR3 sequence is CASSEGTGGAMNSPLHF. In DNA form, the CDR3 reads TGCGCCAGCAGTGAGGGTACAGGGGGGGCAATGAATTCACCCCTCCACTTT.

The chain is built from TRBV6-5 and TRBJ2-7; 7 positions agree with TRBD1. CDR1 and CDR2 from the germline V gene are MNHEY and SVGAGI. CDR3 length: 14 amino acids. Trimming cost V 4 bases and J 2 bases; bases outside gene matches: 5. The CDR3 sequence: CASSWGTDPYEQYF. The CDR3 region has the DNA TGTGCCAGCAGTTGGGGGACAGATCCCTACGAGCAGTACTTC.

As DNA, the CDR3 is TGTGCCACCCGGCCGGTGACAGCGACCTATGGCTACACCTTC. Its protein product is CATRPVTATYGYTF. The V gene is TRBV19, the J gene TRBJ1-2; TRBD1 is a possible D gene (5 bases). Germline lookup yields CDR1 LNHDA and CDR2 SQIVND (reference sequence). The CDR3 loop spans 14 amino acids. V shed 10 bases and J shed 4 bases, with 19 bases lying between them.

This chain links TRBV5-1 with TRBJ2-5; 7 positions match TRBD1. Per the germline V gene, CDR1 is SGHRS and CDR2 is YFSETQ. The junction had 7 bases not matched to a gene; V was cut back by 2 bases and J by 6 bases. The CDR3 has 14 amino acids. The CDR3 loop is CASSLDRARKTQYF. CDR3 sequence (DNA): TGCGCCAGCAGCTTAGACAGGGCGCGGAAGACCCAGTACTTC. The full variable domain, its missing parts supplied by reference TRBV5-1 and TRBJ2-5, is KAGVTQTPRYLIKTRGQQVTLSCSPISGHRSVSWYQQTPGQGLQFLFEYFSETQRNKGNFPGRFSGRQFSNSRSEMNVSTLELGDSALYLCASSLDRARKTQYFGPGTRLLVL.

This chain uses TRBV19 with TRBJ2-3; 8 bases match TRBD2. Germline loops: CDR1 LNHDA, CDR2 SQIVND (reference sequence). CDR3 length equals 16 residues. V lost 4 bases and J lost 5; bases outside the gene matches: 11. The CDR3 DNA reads TGTGCCAGTAGTAACCCCCGAGGGGCGGGAGGAGATACGCAGTATTTT. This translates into CASSNPRGAGGDTQYF.

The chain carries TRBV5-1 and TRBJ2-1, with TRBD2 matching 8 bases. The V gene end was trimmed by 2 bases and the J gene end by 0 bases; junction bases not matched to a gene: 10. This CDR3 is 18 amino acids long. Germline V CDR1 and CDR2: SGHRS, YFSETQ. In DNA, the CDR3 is TGCGCCAGCAGCTTAGGGGCGGGGGGTACAAGCTCCTACAATGAGCAGTTCTTC. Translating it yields CASSLGAGGTSSYNEQFF.

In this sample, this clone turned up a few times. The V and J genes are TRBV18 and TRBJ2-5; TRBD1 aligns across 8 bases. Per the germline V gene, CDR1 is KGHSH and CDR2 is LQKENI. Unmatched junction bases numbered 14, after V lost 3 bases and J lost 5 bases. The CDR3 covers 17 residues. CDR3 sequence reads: CASSPIYRGTGEETQYF. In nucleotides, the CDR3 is TGTGCCAGCTCACCGATTTACAGGGGGACCGGGGAGGAGACCCAGTACTTC.

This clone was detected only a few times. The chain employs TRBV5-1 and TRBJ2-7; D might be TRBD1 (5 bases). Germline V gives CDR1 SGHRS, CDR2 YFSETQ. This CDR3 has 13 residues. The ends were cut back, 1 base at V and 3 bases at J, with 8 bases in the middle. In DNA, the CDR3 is TGCGCCAGCAGCTTGTTTCAGGGCTACGAGCAGTACTTC. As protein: CASSLFQGYEQYF.

The CDR3 region is CASSWDRVQQYF. Here the CDR3 DNA reads TGTGCCAGCAGTTGGGACAGGGTACAGCAGTACTTC. This rearrangement joins TRBV2 to TRBJ2-7; TRBD1 agrees at 9 bases. CDR3 length: 12 amino acids. Unmatched junction bases numbered 4, after V lost 5 bases and J lost 8 bases. Germline lookup yields CDR1 SNHLY and CDR2 FYNNEI.

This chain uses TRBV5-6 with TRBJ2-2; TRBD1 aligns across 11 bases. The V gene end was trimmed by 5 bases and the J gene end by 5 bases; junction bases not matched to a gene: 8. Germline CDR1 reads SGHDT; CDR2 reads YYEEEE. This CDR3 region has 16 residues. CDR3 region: CASRWTGGVRTGELFF. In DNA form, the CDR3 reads TGTGCCAGCAGGTGGACAGGGGGCGTCCGGACCGGGGAGCTGTTTTTT.

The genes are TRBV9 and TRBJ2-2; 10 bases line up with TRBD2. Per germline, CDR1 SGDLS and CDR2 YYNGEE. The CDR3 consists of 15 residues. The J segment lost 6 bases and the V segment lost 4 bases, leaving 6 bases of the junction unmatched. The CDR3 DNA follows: TGTGCCAGCAGCCCCCAAACTAGCGGGGCCGGGGAGCTGTTTTTT. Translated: CASSPQTSGAGELFF.

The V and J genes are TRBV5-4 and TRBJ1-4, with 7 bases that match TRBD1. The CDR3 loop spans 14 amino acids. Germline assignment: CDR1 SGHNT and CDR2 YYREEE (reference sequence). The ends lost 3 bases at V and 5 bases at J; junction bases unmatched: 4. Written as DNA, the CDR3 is TGTGCCAGCAGCTCCCGGGACAGAAATGAAAAACTGTTTTTT. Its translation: CASSSRDRNEKLFF.

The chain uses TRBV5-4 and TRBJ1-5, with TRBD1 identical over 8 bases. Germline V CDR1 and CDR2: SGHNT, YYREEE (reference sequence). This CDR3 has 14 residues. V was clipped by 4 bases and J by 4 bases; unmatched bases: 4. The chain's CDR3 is CASSDGTGNQPQHF. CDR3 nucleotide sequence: TGTGCCAGCAGCGACGGGACAGGTAATCAGCCCCAGCATTTT.

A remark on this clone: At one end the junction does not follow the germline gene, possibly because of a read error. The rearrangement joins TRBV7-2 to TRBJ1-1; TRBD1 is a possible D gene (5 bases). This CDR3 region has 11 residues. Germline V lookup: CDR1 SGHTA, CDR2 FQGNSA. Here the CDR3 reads CASSFVSDIYF. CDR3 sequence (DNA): TGTGCCAGCAGCTTTGTTTCGGACATTTACTTT.

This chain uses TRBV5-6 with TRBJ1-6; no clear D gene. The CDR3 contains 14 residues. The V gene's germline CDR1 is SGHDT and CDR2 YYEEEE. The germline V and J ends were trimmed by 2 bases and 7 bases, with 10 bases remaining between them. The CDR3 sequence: CASSFLRGNSPLHF. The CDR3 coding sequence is TGTGCCAGCAGCTTTTTACGCGGGAATTCACCCCTCCACTTT.

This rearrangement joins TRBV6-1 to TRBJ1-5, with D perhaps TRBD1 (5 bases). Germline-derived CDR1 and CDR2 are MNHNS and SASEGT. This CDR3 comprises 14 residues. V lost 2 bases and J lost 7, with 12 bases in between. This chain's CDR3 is CASSEWGGGQPQHF. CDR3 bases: TGTGCCAGCAGTGAATGGGGGGGAGGACAGCCCCAGCATTTT.

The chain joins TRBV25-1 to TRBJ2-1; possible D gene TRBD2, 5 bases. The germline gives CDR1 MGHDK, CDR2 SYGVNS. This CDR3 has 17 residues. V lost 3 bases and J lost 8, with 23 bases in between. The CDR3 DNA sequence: TGTGCCAGCAGTGACCCTAAAGAGGGAGACCCAATCCATGAGCAGTTCTTC. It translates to CASSDPKEGDPIHEQFF.

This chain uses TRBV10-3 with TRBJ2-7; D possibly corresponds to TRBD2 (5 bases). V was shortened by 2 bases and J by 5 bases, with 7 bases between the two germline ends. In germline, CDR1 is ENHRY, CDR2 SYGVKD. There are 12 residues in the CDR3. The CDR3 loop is CAISEGSNEQYF. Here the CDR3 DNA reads TGTGCCATCAGTGAGGGGAGTAACGAGCAGTACTTC.

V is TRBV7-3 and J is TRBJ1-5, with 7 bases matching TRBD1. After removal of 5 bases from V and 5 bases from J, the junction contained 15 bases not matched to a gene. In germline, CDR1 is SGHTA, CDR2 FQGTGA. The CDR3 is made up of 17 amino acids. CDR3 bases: TGTGCCAGCAGCCTAATGGGCCGATGGGACAGCGATCAGCCCCAGCATTTT. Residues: CASSLMGRWDSDQPQHF.

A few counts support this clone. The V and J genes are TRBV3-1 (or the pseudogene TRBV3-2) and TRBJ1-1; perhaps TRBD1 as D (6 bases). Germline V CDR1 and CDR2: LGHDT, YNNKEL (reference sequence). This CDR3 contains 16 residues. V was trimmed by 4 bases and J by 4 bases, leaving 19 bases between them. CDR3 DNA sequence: TGTGCCAGCAGCCGAGTACTCACAGGGTTTGGCACTGAAGCTTTCTTT. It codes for CASSRVLTGFGTEAFF.